Shown below are 10 T cell receptor beta chains from a single sample sequenced in a study of control samples from healthy donors and cancer patients. The repertoire was sequenced with immunoSEQ multiplex PCR; TCRdb's copy has only in-frame clones and lacks some. The data contain over 150,000 clones, 94% of them seen just once; the ten biggest clones take up about 15%. Sequencing was done on a sample of PBMCs. These receptors originate from a man between 60 and 75 years old with colorectal cancer.

This sequence joins TRBV19 and TRBJ1-2, with 7 bases fitting TRBD1. With 5 bases clipped from V and 8 bases from J, the junction kept 14 bases outside the gene matches. This CDR3 is 15 amino acids long. The germline gives CDR1 LNHDA, CDR2 SQIVND (reference sequence). The CDR3 spells CASSARPQGGRGYTF. CDR3 coding DNA: TGTGCCAGTAGTGCCCGGCCCCAGGGGGGGCGCGGCTACACCTTC.

The chain carries TRBV4-2 and TRBJ1-5, with D perhaps matching TRBD1 (6 bases). Germline V gene lookup returns CDR1 LGHNA and CDR2 YNFKEQ. The CDR3 extends over 16 amino acids. V gave up 4 bases and J gave up 2 bases, with 15 bases separating them. CDR3 sequence: CASSLYLDSRNQPQHF. CDR3 nucleotides: TGTGCCAGCAGCCTCTACCTGGACAGCCGCAATCAGCCCCAGCATTTT.

The rearrangement joins TRBV5-1 to TRBJ1-1, with 10 nucleotides matching TRBD1. The CDR3 contains 17 residues. V trimming: 2 bases; J trimming: 0 bases; junction bases outside the gene matches: 7. CDR1 and CDR2 (germline): SGHRS, YFSETQ. The CDR3 bases are TGCGCCAGCAGCTTTCAGACAGGGGGCTCCATGAACACTGAAGCTTTCTTT. Translating gives CASSFQTGGSMNTEAFF.

The chain has TRBV6-1 and TRBJ2-2; D unclear. The germline V gene has CDR1 MNHNS and CDR2 SASEGT. The V gene lost 1 base and the J gene lost 2 bases, with 2 bases spanning the gap. This CDR3 has 13 amino acids. The CDR3 here is CASSEDNTGELFF. The CDR3 nucleotides are TGTGCCAGCAGTGAAGACAACACCGGGGAGCTGTTTTTT.

This rearrangement joins TRBV14 to TRBJ2-5, with D perhaps TRBD2 (7 bases). V lost 4 bases and J lost 5, with 26 bases in between. The CDR3 is made up of 18 amino acids. Germline CDR1 and CDR2: SGHDN and FVKESK. In DNA form, the CDR3 reads TGTGCCAGCAGCCCACTGAGTTGGGGGGGCCCCCGGAAGGAGACCCAGTACTTC. It is translated as CASSPLSWGGPRKETQYF.

This chain uses TRBV6-1 with TRBJ2-3, with D perhaps TRBD1 (5 bases). From germline, CDR1 is MNHNS and CDR2 SASEGT. The V end was cut by 2 bases, the J end by 0 bases, with 15 bases between. This CDR3 contains 17 residues. CDR3 sequence: CASSELEQAFSTDTQYF. In DNA, the CDR3 is TGTGCCAGCAGTGAATTAGAACAGGCCTTTAGCACAGATACGCAGTATTTT.

The V gene is TRBV30, the J gene TRBJ1-1, with D hard to call. This CDR3 comprises 14 residues. Trimming took off 7 bases at V and 4 bases at J, with 19 bases between the two ends. Germline-derived CDR1 and CDR2 are GTSNPN and SVGIG (reference sequence). CDR3 amino acids: CAFIQMGFGTEAFF. The CDR3 nucleotides are TGTGCCTTTATCCAGATGGGGTTCGGCACTGAAGCTTTCTTT.

The J gene is TRBJ2-7, the V gene TRBV11-2; D is possibly TRBD1 or TRBD2 (5 bases each). CDR3 length: 17 amino acids. Trimming pared 5 bases from V and 3 bases from J, leaving 23 bases between. The germline V gene encodes CDR1 SGHAT and CDR2 FQNNGV. Here the CDR3 DNA reads TGTGCCAGCAGCCTGATAGGTCGGGGCAGGCAAAGCTACGAGCAGTACTTC. Translating gives CASSLIGRGRQSYEQYF.

The rearrangement joins TRBV18 to TRBJ1-1; 7 nucleotides align to TRBD1. CDR1 is KGHSH, CDR2 LQKENI, per germline. J lost 5 bases, V lost 3 bases, and 9 bases had no gene match. The CDR3 is 15 amino acids. The CDR3 loop reads CASSPEQGSTTEAFF. The CDR3 DNA sequence: TGTGCCAGCTCACCGGAACAGGGGAGTACGACTGAAGCTTTCTTT.

This clone was seen just once. This chain connects TRBV30 to TRBJ2-7; the match to TRBD2 covers 11 bases. Germline trimming cut 3 bases from V and 3 bases from J; bases unmatched to any gene: 7. CDR1 is GTSNPN and CDR2 is SVGIG in the germline V gene (reference sequence). There are 15 residues in the CDR3. DNA of the CDR3: TGTGCCTGGAGGGCCAAGACTAGCGGGGACTACGAGCAGTACTTC. Translated, it gives CAWRAKTSGDYEQYF.